This T cell receptor (beta chain) is drawn from a study of cytomegalovirus exposure and HLA in healthy donors. Study-level findings and limits: Cytomegalovirus association was assigned to 150 to 200 TCR beta chains. Rare sequences made up most TCRs, while some public TCRs were found in many donors. The TCR clusters that emerged in the first cohort tended, a later analysis found, to co-occur in the approximately 120 validation repertoires.

Some clones are missing from TCRdb's copy, which holds only in-frame ones; the method was immunoSEQ multiplex PCR. Altogether fewer than 95,000 clones are present, roughly 92% being singletons, with the ten largest covering approximately 0.59%. For this clone: The antigen is unknown.

It was the approximately 130-subject validation cohort, separate from the roughly 700-subject first cohort, to which the donors belonged. This sequence originates from a woman under 30 in good health and CMV-seronegative. The sample taken for sequencing was PBMCs.

This chain's CDR3 is CASSLGAEKNTEAFF. CDR3 in DNA: TGTGCCAGCAGCTTGGGGGCAGAGAAGAACACTGAAGCTTTCTTT. This chain joins TRBV7-8 and TRBJ1-1, with a possible D match to TRBD1 (6 bases). CDR1 and CDR2 (germline): SGHVS, FQNEAQ. V was shortened by 3 bases and J by 1 base, with 12 bases between the two germline ends. This CDR3 comprises 15 residues. Together with reference TRBV7-8 and TRBJ1-1, the CDR3 gives the full variable domain: GAGVSQSPRYKVAKRGQDVALRCDPISGHVSLFWYQQALGQGPEFLTYFQNEAQLDKSGLPSDRFFAERPEGSVSTLKIQRTQQEDSAVYLCASSLGAEKNTEAFFGQGTRLTVV.